This T cell receptor beta chain is drawn from a study of T cells in Graves' hyperthyroidism and ophthalmopathy. Template material for amplifying TCR beta CDR3 regions consisted of RNA transcripts. HTBI primers were employed in a first-round RT-PCR of the TCR CDR3. TCRdb fed the multiplex PCR reads into MiXCR, producing one record per CDR3 protein. The data hold around 580,000 distinct CDR3 sequences, with 40% to 55% observed a single time. Germline CDR1 and CDR2: SEHNR and FQNEAQ (reference sequence). The CDR3 totals 15 residues. On this clonotype itself: It may be a read error: a sequence one base away is much more abundant.

The TCR sequence derives from a woman younger than 35 with Graves' hyperthyroidism. The chain combines TRBV7-9 with TRBJ1-2; a possible D gene is TRBD1 (5 bases). Specimen: peripheral blood or thyroid tissue (not recorded which). CDR3 loop: CASSPLTASNCGYTF. Written as DNA, the CDR3 is TGTGCCAGCAGCCCCCTGACAGCTTCTAACTGTGGCTACACCTTC.